This note documents a single T cell receptor (beta chain) sequence. Its target is not known. This entry comes from a study of blood T cells in healthy people across ages. Healthy Russian Caucasian donors spanned ages 6 to 90 years. A second PCR, run for about 7 to 11 cycles, used a sample-barcoded 5' primer plus a J-beta primer mix. MiXCR was run by TCRdb on the 5' RACE reads, yielding one entry per CDR3 protein. In the table there are 700,000 to 1,000,000 distinct CDR3 sequences, around 43% of which are singletons. Findings and caveats of the study: In these data, TCR beta diversity tracked strongly with naive T cell percentage. Roughly linearly, TCR beta diversity per million T cells fell as age increased. The diversity estimates, figures obtained from one million T cells, were considered underestimates.

Trimming removed 2 bases from V and 4 bases from J; junction bases left unmatched: 6. Germline V gene lookup returns CDR1 SGHTA and CDR2 FQGTGA. The CDR3 is made up of 16 amino acids. What was sequenced was blood. The chain carries TRBV7-3 and TRBJ2-1; 9 nucleotides agree with TRBD2. This TCR was sampled from a man aged 55 to 70 in good health. This CDR3 is CASSLYVTSGYNEQFF. The CDR3, as DNA: TGTGCCAGCAGCTTATACGTGACTAGCGGTTACAATGAGCAGTTCTTC.